The present T cell receptor (beta chain) was sequenced within a study of cytomegalovirus exposure and HLA in healthy donors. Study-level points and caveats: The authors enumerated 150 to 200 TCR beta chains as linked to cytomegalovirus. Rarity characterized most TCR sequences, yet some public TCRs appeared in many donors. Three of the chains that were CMV-associated were confirmed in vitro to be specific for CMV antigens.

This clone has a single count. Its antigen is still unknown. Here immunoSEQ multiplex PCR was the method, and the copy in TCRdb shows in-frame clones only, minus some. The sample has tens of thousands of clones, around 96% seen once. This TCR was sampled from a man between 18 and 29 years old in good health and CMV-seronegative. The specimen sequenced was PBMCs.

The CDR3 DNA reads TGCGCCAGCAGCTTGGGAGGGACTTTTTCCTACGAGCAGTACTTC. Protein sequence: CASSLGGTFSYEQYF. V is TRBV5-1 and J is TRBJ2-7; maybe TRBD2 (6 bases). V was pared by 0 bases and J by 1 base, with 11 bases between. The CDR3 covers 15 residues. Per germline, CDR1 SGHRS and CDR2 YFSETQ.